These 29 T cell receptor beta chains were sequenced from one sample in a study of Ad26.COV2.S vaccination and SARS-CoV-2 variants. Only in-frame clones appear in the TCRdb table, and some are missing; sequencing was by immunoSEQ multiplex PCR. The table includes 43,000 or so clones, 83% detected once. The material was peripheral blood, obtained after recovery from COVID-19. These receptors originate from a human donor who had recovered from COVID-19.

The chain carries TRBV9 and TRBJ2-2; 10 bases map to TRBD2. The germline CDR1 and CDR2 sequences are SGDLS and YYNGEE. V shed 0 bases and J 4 bases; nucleotides not matched to a gene: 9. The CDR3 has 18 amino acids. CDR3 in amino acids: CASSVGPAGGLGTGELFF. The CDR3 nucleotides read TGTGCCAGCAGCGTAGGGCCAGCGGGAGGGCTGGGCACCGGGGAGCTGTTTTTT.

V and J are TRBV7-9 and TRBJ2-1, with D perhaps TRBD2 (6 bases). This CDR3 is 15 amino acids long. V shed 11 bases and J shed 2 bases, with 19 bases lying between them. The germline V gene has CDR1 SEHNR and CDR2 FQNEAQ (reference sequence). CDR3 in DNA: TGTGCCTGGGGCGGCGGGACCCAAACCTACAATGAGCAGTTCTTC. Its translation is CAWGGGTQTYNEQFF.

The chain uses TRBV20-1 and TRBJ1-6, with 8 bases fitting TRBD1. The CDR3 runs 15 residues. Trimming at V came to 3 bases and at J to 9 bases, leaving 10 bases not matched to a gene. Germline CDR1 DFQATT, CDR2 SNEGSKA (reference sequence). In nucleotides, the CDR3 is TGCAGTGCTAGTAGGGGGGGGACAGGCGGTTCACCCCTCCACTTT. Its translation: CSASRGGTGGSPLHF.

The chain carries TRBV9 and TRBJ1-2; D is unresolved. CDR3 length: 14 amino acids. The germline V gene encodes CDR1 SGDLS and CDR2 YYNGEE. With 0 bases removed from V and 0 bases from J, the gap between germline ends came to 6 bases. Written as DNA, the CDR3 is TGTGCCAGCAGCGTAGAGCAGGCTAACTATGGCTACACCTTC. Translation gives CASSVEQANYGYTF.

This chain uses TRBV6-1 with TRBJ2-7, with D unclear. Germline values: CDR1 MNHNS, CDR2 SASEGT. Trimming removed 2 bases at V and 6 bases at J, with 8 bases between. There are 12 residues in the CDR3. CDR3 DNA: TGTGCCAGCAGTGAACCCTGGGGCGAGCAGTACTTC. Residues: CASSEPWGEQYF.

Written as DNA, the CDR3 is TGTGCCAGCAGCTCCTTGACAGATGGAGTCTACGAGCAGTACTTC. Protein: CASSSLTDGVYEQYF. The rearrangement uses TRBV7-6 and TRBJ2-7, with D possibly being TRBD1 (5 bases). The CDR3 is made up of 15 amino acids. V lost 4 bases, J lost 3 bases, and 16 bases lay in between. Germline lookup yields CDR1 SGHVS and CDR2 FNYEAQ.

V is TRBV10-3 and J is TRBJ1-5; D call uncertain. Between the trimmed V and J ends, which lost 0 bases and 3 bases, there was a span of 9 bases. CDR3 size: 15 residues. Germline CDR1 and CDR2: ENHRY and SYGVKD. The CDR3 bases are TGTGCCATCAGTGAGTCAGGGAGGATCAATCAGCCCCAGCATTTT. Its protein product is CAISESGRINQPQHF.

This rearrangement joins TRBV27 to TRBJ2-3, with D possibly matching TRBD2 (6 bases). The germline V gene encodes CDR1 MNHEY and CDR2 SMNVEV (reference sequence). The V end lost 2 bases, the J end lost 2 bases, and 20 bases lay between the germline ends. This CDR3 region has 18 residues. The CDR3 nucleotides are TGTGCCAGCAGTTTACACGGGGACTCGAGACGGAACACAGATACGCAGTATTTT. This gives the protein CASSLHGDSRRNTDTQYF.

This rearrangement joins TRBV12-5 to TRBJ2-6, with D perhaps given as TRBD1 or TRBD2 (5 bases each). The V and J ends lost 6 bases and 4 bases respectively, with 10 bases between them. The CDR3 is 14 amino acids. In germline, CDR1 is LGHNT, CDR2 FRNRAP. DNA for the CDR3: TGTGCTAGTGGGTCCGGGGCAGGGGCCAACGTCCTGACTTTC. This translates into CASGSGAGANVLTF.

V usage is TRBV18 and J usage is TRBJ1-2; 9 bases map to TRBD1. Germline-derived CDR1 and CDR2 are KGHSH and LQKENI. This CDR3 contains 17 residues. Germline trimming cut 4 bases from V and 0 bases from J; bases unmatched to any gene: 9. The CDR3 here is CASSLNPGQGSNYGYTF. In nucleotides, the CDR3 is TGTGCCAGCTCACTTAATCCGGGACAGGGTTCTAACTATGGCTACACCTTC. The full variable domain, with the rest looked up from reference TRBV18 and TRBJ1-2, is NAGVMQNPRHLVRRRGQEARLRCSPMKGHSHVYWYRQLPEEGLKFMVYLQKENIIDESGMPKERFSAEFPKEGPSILRIQQVVRGDSAAYFCASSLNPGQGSNYGYTFGSGTRLTVV.

Regarding this clone: Mismatch with germline at one junction end may stem from a read error. J is TRBJ1-4 and V is TRBV12-3 or TRBV12-4; the D is unclear. The CDR3 is 11 amino acids. CDR3 DNA: TGTGCCAGCAGCGTCCTTGGACGGATGATTTTT. Amino acid sequence: CASSVLGRMIF.

The V gene is TRBV3-1 (or the pseudogene TRBV3-2), the J gene TRBJ1-6, with 7 bases matching TRBD1. The junction had 15 bases not matched to a gene; V was cut back by 3 bases and J by 10 bases. The CDR3 sequence is 17 residues long. The germline CDR1 and CDR2 sequences are LGHDT and YNNKEL (reference sequence). CDR3 coding DNA: TGTGCCAGCAGCCACCAAAAGGGGGCGGACAGATGGTCACCCCTCCACTTT. As protein: CASSHQKGADRWSPLHF.

This clone was detected once. V usage is TRBV4-1 and J usage is TRBJ1-6, with no clear D. Germline CDR1 MGHRA, CDR2 YSYEKL. CDR3 length: 16 amino acids. With 3 bases removed from V and 6 bases from J, the gap between germline ends came to 15 bases. The DNA of the CDR3 is TGCGCCAGCAGCCAGGCGCCGTGGGTGTTTAATTCACCCCTCCACTTT. Its protein product is CASSQAPWVFNSPLHF.

The rearrangement links TRBV10-1 to TRBJ2-1, with 9 bases fitting TRBD2. V was pared by 0 bases and J by 0 bases, with 0 bases of the junction left unmatched. This CDR3 region has 16 residues. In germline, CDR1 is WNHNN, CDR2 SYGVQD (reference sequence). Here the CDR3 reads CASSESTSGSYNEQFF. The CDR3 coding sequence is TGCGCCAGCAGTGAGTCGACTAGCGGCTCCTACAATGAGCAGTTCTTC.

The chain recombines TRBV6-5 with TRBJ2-7; TRBD2 is a possible D gene (6 bases). The CDR3 sequence is 15 residues long. With 0 bases removed from V and 2 bases from J, the gap between germline ends came to 11 bases. From germline, CDR1 is MNHEY and CDR2 SVGAGI. CDR3 residues: CASSYSASATYEQYF. The CDR3 region has the DNA TGTGCCAGCAGTTACTCCGCTAGCGCTACCTACGAGCAGTACTTC.

The V gene is TRBV20-1, the J gene TRBJ2-5; D unclear. This CDR3 has 11 residues. CDR1 DFQATT and CDR2 SNEGSKA come from the germline V gene (reference sequence). V gave up 1 base and J gave up 5 bases, with 5 bases separating them. CDR3 coding DNA: TGCAGTGCTAGAGTGGGTGAGACCCAGTACTTC. This gives the protein CSARVGETQYF.

This chain joins TRBV10-1 and TRBJ1-3, with D possibly matching TRBD1 (6 bases). Looked up from germline, CDR1 is WNHNN and CDR2 is SYGVQD (reference sequence). The CDR3 runs to 14 residues. Trimming stripped 5 bases from V and 4 bases from J, with 12 bases between. CDR3 sequence (DNA): TGCGCCAGCAGTCCAGGGGCGGCGGGAAACACCATATATTTT. Amino acids: CASSPGAAGNTIYF.

This chain connects TRBV5-6 to TRBJ2-2; possibly TRBD1 or TRBD2 for D (6 bases each). Germline assignment: CDR1 SGHDT and CDR2 YYEEEE. The CDR3 runs to 15 residues. Trimming shortened V by 0 bases and J by 4 bases, and 10 bases separated the two germline ends. The chain's CDR3 is CASSLAGGGTGELFF. Here the CDR3 DNA reads TGTGCCAGCAGCTTGGCAGGAGGGGGCACCGGGGAGCTGTTTTTT.

The chain links TRBV7-9 to TRBJ1-1; weak D call: TRBD1 (6 bases). The CDR3 spans 16 residues. V was trimmed by 5 bases and J by 3 bases, leaving 19 bases between them. From germline, CDR1 is SEHNR and CDR2 FQNEAQ (reference sequence). This CDR3 is CASSVPVGARDTEAFF. In DNA, the CDR3 is TGTGCCAGCAGCGTCCCAGTGGGGGCTCGGGACACTGAAGCTTTCTTT.

The chain employs TRBV6-6 and TRBJ2-7; D gene ambiguous. CDR1 MNHNY and CDR2 SVGAGI come from the germline V gene (reference sequence). This CDR3 comprises 12 residues. V lost 8 bases to trimming and J lost 5 bases, with 13 bases between them. CDR3 sequence: CASGFRTDEQYV. CDR3 DNA sequence: TGTGCCAGCGGGTTTAGGACGGACGAGCAGTACGTC.

V and J are TRBV2 and TRBJ1-6, with D possibly matching TRBD1 (5 bases). CDR1 SNHLY and CDR2 FYNNEI come from the germline V gene. V gave up 3 bases and J gave up 5 bases, with 11 bases separating them. The CDR3 covers 15 residues. The CDR3 sequence: CASSDGSRDNSPLHF. The CDR3 coding sequence is TGTGCCAGCAGTGATGGGTCCAGGGATAATTCACCCCTCCACTTT.

This clone was seen more than once but under ten times. The V and J genes are TRBV7-2 and TRBJ1-1, with D tentatively TRBD1 (6 bases). The CDR3 spans 15 residues. The V gene's germline CDR1 is SGHTA and CDR2 FQGNSA. With 3 bases removed from V and 4 bases from J, the gap between germline ends came to 15 bases. The CDR3 loop reads CASSFRQQGSTEAFF. The CDR3 nucleotides read TGTGCCAGCAGCTTCCGGCAACAGGGTAGCACTGAAGCTTTCTTT.

This rearrangement joins TRBV2 to TRBJ1-2; D remains ambiguous. The V gene's germline CDR1 is SNHLY and CDR2 FYNNEI. The length of the CDR3 is 10 residues. Trimming pared 1 base from V and 7 bases from J, leaving 1 base between. The CDR3 is CASSEGGYTF. CDR3 in DNA: TGTGCCAGCAGTGAAGGTGGCTACACCTTC.

This chain links TRBV5-4 with TRBJ2-3, with a weak D call TRBD1 (5 bases). The CDR3 totals 15 residues. CDR1 and CDR2 from the germline V gene are SGHNT and YYREEE (reference sequence). Deletions cut 4 bases from V and 0 bases from J, with 12 bases between. CDR3: CASSPRTHSTDTQYF. The CDR3 nucleotides read TGTGCCAGCAGCCCGAGGACACATAGCACAGATACGCAGTATTTT.

The chain carries TRBV5-1 and TRBJ2-7; the match to TRBD1 covers 9 bases. Germline V CDR1 and CDR2: SGHRS, YFSETQ. The V segment lost 3 bases and the J segment 6 bases; nucleotides outside the gene matches: 4. The CDR3 sequence is 13 residues long. Here the CDR3 reads CASSWDRAGEQYF. CDR3 nucleotide sequence: TGCGCCAGCAGCTGGGACAGGGCTGGCGAGCAGTACTTC.

The chain carries TRBV5-1 and TRBJ2-1; D unclear. The CDR3 loop spans 18 amino acids. Trimming left V 3 bases short and J 3 bases short, with 22 bases between. Looked up from germline, CDR1 is SGHRS and CDR2 is YFSETQ. The CDR3 coding sequence is TGCGCCAGCAGCTCCCCAGGAAAAGGTACGGGCCACTACAATGAGCAGTTCTTC. As protein: CASSSPGKGTGHYNEQFF.

This clone was observed a handful of times. V and J are TRBV7-7 and TRBJ2-1, with TRBD2 as a possible D gene (5 bases). There are 15 residues in the CDR3. V was pared by 4 bases and J by 6 bases, with 16 bases between. Germline values: CDR1 SSHAT, CDR2 FNYEAQ (reference sequence). CDR3 in DNA: TGTGCCAGCAGCTCGGGAAGCGACCGTGCCAATGAGCAGTTCTTC. Translated: CASSSGSDRANEQFF.

This clone was observed a few times. The chain joins TRBV28 to TRBJ1-2; the D gene is possibly TRBD1 (5 bases). The CDR3 has 18 amino acids. The V gene's germline CDR1 is MDHEN and CDR2 SYDVKM. Trimming cost V 1 base and J 7 bases, with 25 bases left between them. CDR3 loop: CASSLSPTGGGRVRGYTF. CDR3 sequence (DNA): TGTGCCAGCAGTTTATCCCCTACGGGGGGGGGAAGGGTCCGTGGCTACACCTTC.

This clone has just one count. The chain is built from TRBV2 and TRBJ2-5; 9 bases agree with TRBD1. Germline trimming cut 3 bases from V and 4 bases from J; bases unmatched to any gene: 6. Germline-derived CDR1 and CDR2 are SNHLY and FYNNEI. The CDR3 has 15 amino acids. The DNA for the CDR3 is TGTGCCAGCAGTGAGGCGGGACAGGGTACAGAGACCCAGTACTTC. Its translation is CASSEAGQGTETQYF.